The 9 T cell receptor beta chains reported below all come from one sample, sequenced in a study of blood T cell repertoires in COVID-19. TCRdb's copy holds only in-frame clones and misses some; the assay was immunoSEQ multiplex PCR. This sample yields roughly 200,000 clones, of which 70% to 90% are seen a single time; 4.5% to 6% belongs to the top ten. The sequenced sample consisted of peripheral blood. The receptors come from a woman aged 65 to 85 with active or convalescent COVID-19.

In this sample, this clone turned up a few times. The CDR3 region is CASSLPGQAYNEQFF. The DNA for the CDR3 is TGCGCCAGCAGCTTACCGGGACAGGCTTACAATGAGCAGTTCTTC. The rearrangement joins TRBV5-1 to TRBJ2-1, with 8 bases lining up with TRBD1. The CDR3 length is 15 residues. The germline V gene has CDR1 SGHRS and CDR2 YFSETQ. V lost 2 bases, J lost 4 bases, and 5 bases stayed unmatched.

This clone was found a few times. V usage is TRBV19 and J usage is TRBJ1-5, with 7 bases fitting TRBD1. CDR3 length equals 14 residues. Germline CDR1 is LNHDA and CDR2 is SQIVND (reference sequence). V lost 5 bases, J lost 7 bases, and 8 bases stayed unmatched. The CDR3 DNA follows: TGTGCCAGTAGTGCAACAGGGGAAGGGCAGCCCCAGCATTTT. Amino acids: CASSATGEGQPQHF.

This chain connects TRBV5-1 to TRBJ1-1; no clear D. This CDR3 spans 15 amino acids. Trimming removed 2 bases at V and 0 bases at J, with 11 bases between. Germline assignment: CDR1 SGHRS and CDR2 YFSETQ. CDR3 protein: CASSLSTYMNTEAFF. DNA for the CDR3: TGCGCCAGCAGCTTATCTACCTATATGAACACTGAAGCTTTCTTT.

This chain links TRBV5-4 with TRBJ2-7, with TRBD2 matching 8 bases. The CDR3 loop spans 15 amino acids. The germline V gene encodes CDR1 SGHNT and CDR2 YYREEE (reference sequence). With V trimmed by 3 bases and J by 2 bases, 7 bases remained unmatched. CDR3 protein: CASSWTGGRTYEQYF. The CDR3, as DNA: TGTGCCAGCAGCTGGACTGGCGGGAGGACCTACGAGCAGTACTTC.

For this clone: This same CDR3 is encoded by further DNA sequences in the sample. J is TRBJ1-5 and V is TRBV6-5, with D possibly matching TRBD1 (6 bases). The CDR3 consists of 14 residues. V was cut by 7 bases and J by 3 bases, with 13 bases left in between. Germline values: CDR1 MNHEY, CDR2 SVGAGI. The DNA for the CDR3 is TGTGCCAGCAATCTCGACAGGTACAATCAGCCCCAGCATTTT. Translating gives CASNLDRYNQPQHF.

The table lists this clone with many counts. The chain couples TRBV6-5 to TRBJ1-1; D gene unclear. Looked up from germline, CDR1 is MNHEY and CDR2 is SVGAGI. V lost 0 bases, J lost 4 bases, and 12 bases lay in between. The CDR3 has 15 amino acids. CDR3: CASSYSAQWSTEAFF. The CDR3, as DNA: TGTGCCAGCAGTTACTCGGCCCAATGGAGCACTGAAGCTTTCTTT.

The J gene is TRBJ2-7, the V gene TRBV6-1; the match to TRBD1 covers 9 bases. Germline CDR1 MNHNS, CDR2 SASEGT. J lost 2 bases, V lost 4 bases, and 15 bases had no gene match. The CDR3 runs 18 residues. The chain's CDR3 is CASSGGGQGRSGTYEQYF. The CDR3, as DNA: TGTGCCAGCAGTGGAGGGGGACAGGGCAGAAGTGGCACCTACGAGCAGTACTTC.

The rearrangement links TRBV9 to TRBJ2-5; 8 bases line up with TRBD2. The V segment lost 3 bases and the J segment 3 bases; nucleotides outside the gene matches: 1. This CDR3 is 13 amino acids long. Germline CDR1 SGDLS, CDR2 YYNGEE. DNA for the CDR3: TGTGCCAGCAGCGCGGGGGGGGAAGAGACCCAGTACTTC. It codes for CASSAGGEETQYF.

The V and J genes are TRBV5-6 and TRBJ1-2, with TRBD1 matching 8 bases. Unmatched junction bases numbered 0, after V lost 0 bases and J lost 2 bases. The CDR3 contains 14 residues. CDR1 and CDR2 from the germline V gene are SGHDT and YYEEEE. For the CDR3, the DNA is TGTGCCAGCAGCTTGGACAGGGGGAACTATGGCTACACCTTC. Translation: CASSLDRGNYGYTF.